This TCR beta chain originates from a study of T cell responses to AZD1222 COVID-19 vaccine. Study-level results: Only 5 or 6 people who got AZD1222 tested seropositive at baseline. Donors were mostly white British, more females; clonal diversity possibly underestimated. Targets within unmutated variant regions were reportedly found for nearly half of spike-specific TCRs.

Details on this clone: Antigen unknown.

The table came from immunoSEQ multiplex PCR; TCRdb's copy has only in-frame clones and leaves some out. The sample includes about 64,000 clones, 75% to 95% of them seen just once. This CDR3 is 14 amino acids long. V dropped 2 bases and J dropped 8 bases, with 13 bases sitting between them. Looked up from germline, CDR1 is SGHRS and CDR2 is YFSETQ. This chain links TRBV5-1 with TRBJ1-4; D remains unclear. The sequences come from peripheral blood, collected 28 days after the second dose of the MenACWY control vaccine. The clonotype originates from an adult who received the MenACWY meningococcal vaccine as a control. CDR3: CASSFDQRREKLFF. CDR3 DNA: TGCGCCAGCAGCTTCGACCAGCGAAGGGAAAAACTGTTTTTT. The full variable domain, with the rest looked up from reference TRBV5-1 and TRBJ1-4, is KAGVTQTPRYLIKTRGQQVTLSCSPISGHRSVSWYQQTPGQGLQFLFEYFSETQRNKGNFPGRFSGRQFSNSRSEMNVSTLELGDSALYLCASSFDQRREKLFFGSGTQLSVL.